The present T cell receptor (beta chain) was sequenced within a study of shared clonotypes between healthy human individuals. This CDR3 region has 14 residues. In germline, CDR1 is MNHNY, CDR2 SVGAGI (reference sequence). Trimming pared 8 bases from V and 3 bases from J, leaving 17 bases between. Naive CD8 cells lacked CD45RO, underwent positive selection for CCR7 and left out terminally differentiated effector memory CD45RA+ cells. The repertoire was sequenced with immunoSEQ multiplex PCR; TCRdb's copy has only in-frame clones and lacks some. The sample carries some 2 million clones, about 94% recorded once.

The V gene is TRBV6-6, the J gene TRBJ2-7; the D gene is possibly TRBD2 (6 bases). This clonotype was obtained from a man between 18 and 35 years old in good health. Sequencing was performed on naive CD8+ T cells sorted from blood. CDR3 nucleotides: TGTGCCAGCGGTGGGGGAGGCTCACTCTACGAGCAGTACTTC. Amino acid sequence: CASGGGGSLYEQYF.